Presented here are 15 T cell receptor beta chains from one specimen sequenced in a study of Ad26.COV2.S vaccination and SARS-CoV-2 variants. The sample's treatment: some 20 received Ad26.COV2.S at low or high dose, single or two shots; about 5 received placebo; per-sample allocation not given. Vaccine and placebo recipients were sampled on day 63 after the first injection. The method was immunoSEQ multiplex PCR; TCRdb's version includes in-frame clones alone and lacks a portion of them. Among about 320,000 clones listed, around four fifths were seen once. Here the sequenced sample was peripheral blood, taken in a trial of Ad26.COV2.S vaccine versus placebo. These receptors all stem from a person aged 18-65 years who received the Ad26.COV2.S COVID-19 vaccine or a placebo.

The CDR3, as DNA: TGTGCCAGCAGCTCCCGGACTAGCGGGGGCCTCGGGGAGCTGTTTTTT. It codes for CASSSRTSGGLGELFF. V and J are TRBV3-1 (or the pseudogene TRBV3-2) and TRBJ2-2; TRBD2 agrees at 13 bases. CDR3 length equals 16 residues. V lost 5 bases and J lost 7; bases outside the gene matches: 7. CDR1 and CDR2 (germline): LGHDT, YNNKEL (reference sequence).

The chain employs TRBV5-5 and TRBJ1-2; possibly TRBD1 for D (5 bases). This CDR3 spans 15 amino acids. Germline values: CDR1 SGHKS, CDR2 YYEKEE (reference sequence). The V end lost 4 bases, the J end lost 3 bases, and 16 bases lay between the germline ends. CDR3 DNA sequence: TGTGCCAGCAGCCACATGGGACTTCAACACTATGGCTACACCTTC. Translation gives CASSHMGLQHYGYTF.

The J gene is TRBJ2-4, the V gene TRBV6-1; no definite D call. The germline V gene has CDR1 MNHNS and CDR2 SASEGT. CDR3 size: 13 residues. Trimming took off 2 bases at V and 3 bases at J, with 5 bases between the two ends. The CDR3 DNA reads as TGTGCCAGCAGTGAATCAGACAAAAACATTCAGTACTTC. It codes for CASSESDKNIQYF.

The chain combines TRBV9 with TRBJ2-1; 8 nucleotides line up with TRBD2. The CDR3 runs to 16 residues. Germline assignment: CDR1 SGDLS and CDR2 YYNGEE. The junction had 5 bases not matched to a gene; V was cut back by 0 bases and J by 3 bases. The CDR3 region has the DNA TGTGCCAGCAGCGTAGCCGGGGGGGTAATCTACAATGAGCAGTTCTTC. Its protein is CASSVAGGVIYNEQFF.

CDR3 coding DNA: TGTGCCAGCAGACCGGACAGCCGTGGCACCGGGGAGCTGTTTTTT. It encodes CASRPDSRGTGELFF. This chain joins TRBV5-6 and TRBJ2-2; D possibly corresponds to TRBD1 (6 bases). In germline, CDR1 is SGHDT, CDR2 YYEEEE. The CDR3 sequence is 15 residues long. Trimming left V 5 bases short and J 4 bases short, with 15 bases between.

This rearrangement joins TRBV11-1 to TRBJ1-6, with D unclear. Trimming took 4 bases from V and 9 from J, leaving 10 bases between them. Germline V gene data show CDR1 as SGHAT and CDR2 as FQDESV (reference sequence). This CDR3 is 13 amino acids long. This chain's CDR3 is CASSSAVVSPLHF. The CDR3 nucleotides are TGTGCCAGCAGCTCCGCAGTGGTTTCACCCCTCCACTTT.

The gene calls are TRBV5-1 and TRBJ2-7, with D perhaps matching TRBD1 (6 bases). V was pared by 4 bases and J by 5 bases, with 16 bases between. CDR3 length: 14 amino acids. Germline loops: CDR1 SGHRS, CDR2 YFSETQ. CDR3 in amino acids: CASSRPGRDNEQYF. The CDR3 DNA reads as TGCGCCAGCAGCCGCCCGGGAAGGGACAACGAGCAGTACTTC.

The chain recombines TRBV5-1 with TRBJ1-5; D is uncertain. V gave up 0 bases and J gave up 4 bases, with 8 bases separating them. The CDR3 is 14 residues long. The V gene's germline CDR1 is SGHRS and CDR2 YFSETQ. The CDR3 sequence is CASSLGDLNQPQHF. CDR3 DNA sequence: TGCGCCAGCAGCTTGGGAGACCTTAATCAGCCCCAGCATTTT.

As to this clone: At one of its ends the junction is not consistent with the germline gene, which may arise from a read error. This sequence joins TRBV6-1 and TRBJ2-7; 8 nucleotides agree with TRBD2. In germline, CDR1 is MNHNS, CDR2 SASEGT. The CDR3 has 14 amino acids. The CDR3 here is CASSEVVRGAGEDF. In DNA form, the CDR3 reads TGTGCCAGCAGTGAAGTTGTGCGGGGGGCAGGGGAGGACTTC.

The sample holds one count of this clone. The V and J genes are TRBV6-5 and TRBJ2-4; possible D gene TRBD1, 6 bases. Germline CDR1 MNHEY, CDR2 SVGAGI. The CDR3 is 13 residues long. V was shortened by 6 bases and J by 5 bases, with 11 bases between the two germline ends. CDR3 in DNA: TGTGCCAGCAGACTAGGACAGCAAAACATTCAGTACTTC. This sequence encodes CASRLGQQNIQYF.

Here the CDR3 DNA reads TGTGCCAGCAGCTCCCCCGGACAGAACACTGAAGCTTTCTTT. It specifies CASSSPGQNTEAFF. The rearrangement uses TRBV7-6 and TRBJ1-1; perhaps TRBD1 as D (5 bases). The V gene lost 4 bases and the J gene lost 1 base, with 10 bases spanning the gap. The CDR3 runs to 14 residues. Germline V gene sequence: CDR1 SGHVS, CDR2 FNYEAQ.

As DNA, the CDR3 is TGTGCCAGCAGCCAAGATACAGGGCCCCCTATCTATGGCTACACCTTC. This sequence encodes CASSQDTGPPIYGYTF. The chain uses TRBV3-1 (or the pseudogene TRBV3-2) and TRBJ1-2; D is possibly TRBD1 (6 bases). The V gene lost 0 bases and the J gene lost 4 bases, with 15 bases spanning the gap. Germline CDR1 is LGHDT and CDR2 is YNNKEL (reference sequence). This CDR3 is 16 amino acids long.

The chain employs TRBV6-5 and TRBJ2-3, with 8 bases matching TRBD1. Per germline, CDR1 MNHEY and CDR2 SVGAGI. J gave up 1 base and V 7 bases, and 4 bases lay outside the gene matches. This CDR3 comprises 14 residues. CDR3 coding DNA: TGTGCCAGCAAACTGGACAGGGGCACAGATACGCAGTATTTT. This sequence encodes CASKLDRGTDTQYF.

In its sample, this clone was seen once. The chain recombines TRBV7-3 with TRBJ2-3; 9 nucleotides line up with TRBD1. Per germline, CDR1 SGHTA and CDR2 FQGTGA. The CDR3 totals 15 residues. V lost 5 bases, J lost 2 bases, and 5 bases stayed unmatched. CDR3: CASSRTGVHTDTQYF. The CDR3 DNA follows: TGTGCCAGCAGCAGGACAGGGGTTCACACAGATACGCAGTATTTT.

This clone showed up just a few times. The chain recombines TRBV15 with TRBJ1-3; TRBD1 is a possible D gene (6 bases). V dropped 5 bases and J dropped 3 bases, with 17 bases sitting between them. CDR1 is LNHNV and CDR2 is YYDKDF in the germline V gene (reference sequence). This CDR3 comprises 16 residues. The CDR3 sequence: CATSPSVRGDGNTIYF. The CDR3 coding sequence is TGTGCCACCAGCCCTAGTGTAAGGGGGGATGGAAACACCATATATTTT.